A single sample is the source of the 2 T cell receptor beta chains below, sequenced in a study of T cell repertoires in cytomegalovirus infection. MiXCR, applied by TCRdb to the reads, yields one record per CDR3 protein. The sample lists about 740,000 distinct CDR3 sequences, less than 40% occurring once. Sequencing was carried out using PBMCs. Receptor source: a human donor in good health (CMV status not recorded). Some clones in this sample may be carry-over from other donors' samples.

This clonotype was counted between two and nine times. The chain links TRBV23-1 to TRBJ1-1; 8 bases line up with TRBD1. TRBV23-1 is an ORF, with its function uncertain. The CDR3 loop spans 16 amino acids. Trimming cost V 1 base and J 6 bases; bases outside gene matches: 10. CDR3 sequence reads: CASSQFRAAGGPEAFF. In DNA, the CDR3 is TGCGCCAGCAGTCAATTTCGGGCGGCAGGGGGCCCTGAAGCTTTCTTT.

This clonotype was seen a single time. This sequence joins TRBV19 and TRBJ2-2, with D possibly TRBD2 on 5 matching bases. With 10 bases removed from V and 2 bases from J, the gap between germline ends came to 20 bases. There are 16 residues in the CDR3. In germline, CDR1 is LNHDA, CDR2 SQIVND (reference sequence). The CDR3 protein is CATLRVGRKNTGELFF. CDR3 nucleotides: TGTGCCACCCTGAGGGTGGGCAGAAAAAACACCGGGGAGCTGTTTTTT.